The 29 T cell receptor beta chains in this list originate from one sample, sequenced in a study of identical twins. Each CDR3 protein is one row after TCRdb ran MiXCR on the 5' RACE reads. The data show under 400,000 distinct CDR3 sequences, 9% to 10% seen once. The sample consisted of naive T cells sorted from blood. These receptors were obtained from a woman aged 45 to 65 in good health.

CDR3 amino acids: CASSTWTGRETQYF. As DNA, the CDR3 is TGTGCCAGCAGCACTTGGACAGGGCGGGAGACCCAGTACTTC. The gene calls are TRBV7-6 and TRBJ2-5; 8 nucleotides align to TRBD1. Germline CDR1 is SGHVS and CDR2 is FNYEAQ. The V segment lost 5 bases and the J segment 5 bases; nucleotides outside the gene matches: 7. This CDR3 contains 14 residues. The whole variable domain, filled in from reference TRBV7-6 and TRBJ2-5, reads GAGVSQSPRYKVTKRGQDVALRCDPISGHVSLYWYRQALGQGPEFLTYFNYEAQQDKSGLPNDRFSAERPEGSISTLTIQRTEQRDSAMYRCASSTWTGRETQYFGPGTRLLVL.

This clonotype was counted ten times or more. The rearrangement uses TRBV21-1 and TRBJ2-7; the table's TRBD1 call for D was not verified on the DNA. TRBV21-1 is designated a pseudogene. This CDR3 has 16 amino acids. CDR3 amino acids: CASSKGGQGFSYEQYV. The CDR3 DNA is TGTGCCAGCAGCAAAGGAGGGCAGGGGTTCTCCTACGAGCAGTACGTC.

This clonotype was detected only a few times. The chain carries TRBV3-1 and TRBJ2-7; no clear D gene. The CDR3 is made up of 13 amino acids. V lost 1 base and J 6 bases, leaving 10 bases between the germline ends. Germline loops: CDR1 LGHDT, CDR2 YNNKEL (reference sequence). The CDR3 DNA follows: TGTGCCAGCAGCCAAGTATCCTTGGGCGAGCAGTACTTC. It translates to CASSQVSLGEQYF.

This clonotype was found many times. This rearrangement joins TRBV20-1 to TRBJ2-1; 7 nucleotides align to TRBD2. The trim removed 0 bases at V and 8 bases at J, leaving 7 bases unmatched. This CDR3 is built from 14 residues. Germline values: CDR1 DFQATT, CDR2 SNEGSKA (reference sequence). Written as DNA, the CDR3 is TGCAGTGCTAGAGATGCGGGAGTCGTCGATGAGCAGTTCTTC. Translating it yields CSARDAGVVDEQFF.

The sample holds a few counts of this clonotype. The J gene is TRBJ1-6, the V gene TRBV6-5, with 7 bases aligning to TRBD1. Losses at the gene ends were 5 bases for V and 2 bases for J; bases not matched to a gene: 6. Germline V CDR1 and CDR2: MNHEY, SVGAGI. The CDR3 consists of 16 residues. The CDR3 reads CASSRQGGTYNSPLHF. CDR3 in DNA: TGTGCCAGCAGTCGACAGGGAGGGACCTATAATTCACCCCTCCACTTT.

The CDR3 bases are TGTGCCAGCAGCCAAGATGAGATCCCGGGTTACAATGAGCAGTTCTTC. Protein product: CASSQDEIPGYNEQFF. The chain links TRBV3-1 to TRBJ2-1; D is uncertain. Germline CDR1 reads LGHDT; CDR2 reads YNNKEL (reference sequence). The CDR3 covers 16 residues. With 0 bases removed from V and 4 bases from J, the gap between germline ends came to 13 bases.

Ten or more counts support this clonotype. CDR3 residues: CASSPLQGAGSDTQYF. The CDR3 nucleotides are TGTGCCAGCAGCCCCCTACAGGGGGCAGGGTCAGATACGCAGTATTTT. The chain employs TRBV7-9 and TRBJ2-3, with 9 bases matching TRBD1. The V and J ends lost 5 bases and 4 bases, in that order; junction bases with no gene match: 10. The CDR3 covers 16 residues. Germline CDR1 reads SEHNR; CDR2 reads FQNEAQ (reference sequence).

This clonotype was seen only a few times. CDR3 region: CASSQDARHYEQYF. In nucleotides, the CDR3 is TGTGCCAGCAGCCAAGATGCTAGACATTACGAGCAGTACTTC. This chain links TRBV3-1 with TRBJ2-7, with D unclear. The CDR3 has 14 residues. Germline values: CDR1 LGHDT, CDR2 YNNKEL (reference sequence). Trimming took off 0 bases at V and 4 bases at J, with 10 bases between the two ends.

The chain employs TRBV20-1 and TRBJ2-7; D unresolved. Trimming pared 0 bases from V and 4 bases from J, leaving 16 bases between. This CDR3 is 15 amino acids long. Germline CDR1 reads DFQATT; CDR2 reads SNEGSKA (reference sequence). The CDR3 is CSARDPGQSTYEQYF. Written as DNA, the CDR3 is TGCAGTGCTAGAGATCCCGGGCAGTCAACGTACGAGCAGTACTTC.

This clonotype has more than one count but fewer than ten. The rearrangement uses TRBV20-1 and TRBJ1-2; the match to TRBD1 covers 7 bases. V trimming: 5 bases; J trimming: 2 bases; junction bases outside the gene matches: 5. This CDR3 is 13 amino acids long. Looked up from germline, CDR1 is DFQATT and CDR2 is SNEGSKA (reference sequence). The CDR3 loop reads CSAQTGPNYGYTF. For the CDR3, the DNA is TGCAGTGCTCAGACAGGGCCCAACTATGGCTACACCTTC.

This clonotype was counted ten times or more. The chain uses TRBV4-1 and TRBJ1-1; no clear D. The germline V gene has CDR1 MGHRA and CDR2 YSYEKL. Trimming removed 1 base from V and 1 base from J, with 7 bases in between. The CDR3 consists of 14 residues. This CDR3 is CASSQVGKNTEAFF. Written as DNA, the CDR3 is TGCGCCAGCAGCCAAGTAGGAAAGAACACTGAAGCTTTCTTT.

This chain joins TRBV12-3 or TRBV12-4 and TRBJ2-1; D gene uncertain. The CDR3 loop spans 15 amino acids. Trimming pared 3 bases from V and 5 bases from J, leaving 14 bases between. CDR3 amino acids: CASSLAAALNNEQFF. The DNA of the CDR3 is TGTGCCAGCAGTTTGGCTGCAGCGCTCAACAATGAGCAGTTCTTC.

The rearrangement links TRBV5-1 to TRBJ2-7, with a tentative D call TRBD1 (5 bases). Germline loops: CDR1 SGHRS, CDR2 YFSETQ. V was trimmed by 4 bases and J by 7 bases, leaving 12 bases between them. CDR3 size: 12 residues. Here the CDR3 reads CASSPTVGEQYF. The CDR3 DNA reads TGCGCCAGCAGCCCGACAGTCGGAGAGCAGTACTTC. Complete variable domain (other parts from reference TRBV5-1 and TRBJ2-7): KAGVTQTPRYLIKTRGQQVTLSCSPISGHRSVSWYQQTPGQGLQFLFEYFSETQRNKGNFPGRFSGRQFSNSRSEMNVSTLELGDSALYLCASSPTVGEQYFGPGTRLTVT.

This clonotype was detected only a few times. The rearrangement links TRBV12-3 or TRBV12-4 to TRBJ1-5; TRBD1 might be the D (5 bases). The CDR3 covers 15 residues. V gave up 1 base and J gave up 5 bases, with 12 bases separating them. The CDR3 region has the DNA TGTGCCAGCAGTTTAGGAGGGGCGGGCGATCAGCCCCAGCATTTT. Protein: CASSLGGAGDQPQHF.

This clonotype has a count of ten or more. The chain couples TRBV30 to TRBJ2-7; D may be TRBD2 (6 bases). Trimming pared 4 bases from V and 4 bases from J, leaving 14 bases between. CDR1 is GTSNPN, CDR2 SVGIG, per germline (reference sequence). The CDR3 contains 13 residues. In nucleotides, the CDR3 is TGTGCCTGGAACAAAGGGACTTTTTACGAGCAGTACTTC. Translation gives CAWNKGTFYEQYF.

This clonotype was found many times. The V and J genes are TRBV29-1 and TRBJ2-4; D is uncertain. Germline V gene sequence: CDR1 SQVTM, CDR2 ANQGSEA. The CDR3 has 13 amino acids. V lost 4 bases to trimming and J lost 7 bases, with 14 bases between them. The DNA for the CDR3 is TGCAGCGTTGGAGAAGGGATCGGTAACATTCAGTACTTC. As protein: CSVGEGIGNIQYF. Drawing the rest from reference TRBV29-1 and TRBJ2-4, the complete variable domain is SAVISQKPSRDICQRGTSLTIQCQVDSQVTMMFWYRQQPGQSLTLIATANQGSEATYESGFVIDKFPISRPNLTFSTLTVSNMSPEDSSIYLCSVGEGIGNIQYFGAGTRLSVL.

This clonotype was counted many times. The CDR3 nucleotides read TGCGCCAGCAGCTATACCAAGAACACTGAAGCTTTCTTT. This encodes CASSYTKNTEAFF. The rearrangement joins TRBV5-1 to TRBJ1-1; D is ambiguous. Between the trimmed V and J ends, which lost 3 bases and 1 base, there was a span of 7 bases. This CDR3 region has 13 residues. Germline CDR1 and CDR2: SGHRS and YFSETQ.

This clonotype was counted many times. V and J are TRBV2 and TRBJ2-6; D not certain. Trimming cost V 1 base and J 0 bases, with 4 bases left between them. This CDR3 region has 15 residues. CDR1 is SNHLY and CDR2 is FYNNEI in the germline V gene. CDR3 DNA sequence: TGTGCCAGCAGTGAAGTCCGCTCTGGGGCCAACGTCCTGACTTTC. As protein: CASSEVRSGANVLTF.

In its sample, this clonotype was seen a few times. This chain links TRBV5-1 with TRBJ2-3; D is ambiguous. Trimming shortened V by 5 bases and J by 4 bases, and 11 bases separated the two germline ends. This CDR3 has 13 residues. The germline gives CDR1 SGHRS, CDR2 YFSETQ. The CDR3 DNA reads as TGCGCCAGCAGACCTCAGGCTTCAGATACGCAGTATTTT. This gives the protein CASRPQASDTQYF. The complete variable domain, with remaining parts taken from reference TRBV5-1 and TRBJ2-3, reads KAGVTQTPRYLIKTRGQQVTLSCSPISGHRSVSWYQQTPGQGLQFLFEYFSETQRNKGNFPGRFSGRQFSNSRSEMNVSTLELGDSALYLCASRPQASDTQYFGPGTRLTVL.

V and J are TRBV3-1 and TRBJ2-7; D is uncertain. V was pared by 2 bases and J by 0 bases, with 8 bases between. From germline, CDR1 is LGHDT and CDR2 YNNKEL (reference sequence). This CDR3 region has 14 residues. The chain's CDR3 is CASSQKSLSYEQYF. The CDR3 DNA reads TGTGCCAGCAGCCAAAAGTCCCTCTCCTACGAGCAGTACTTC.

Many counts were recorded for this clonotype. V and J are TRBV5-1 and TRBJ2-7, with D unresolved. V dropped 4 bases and J dropped 3 bases, with 20 bases sitting between them. The CDR3 runs to 16 residues. Germline V gives CDR1 SGHRS, CDR2 YFSETQ. The CDR3 coding sequence is TGCGCCAGCAGCACCTCGTCAACTACCCACTTCTACGAGCAGTACTTC. It specifies CASSTSSTTHFYEQYF.

This clonotype was recorded at least ten times. This sequence joins TRBV3-1 and TRBJ2-1; 9 bases are shared with TRBD2. Germline V lookup: CDR1 LGHDT, CDR2 YNNKEL (reference sequence). The CDR3 consists of 15 residues. Unmatched junction bases numbered 10, after V lost 9 bases and J lost 4 bases. The CDR3 coding sequence is TGTGCCAGTGCTGGCGGGAGGGCCCTATACAATGAGCAGTTCTTC. Residues: CASAGGRALYNEQFF.

The chain employs TRBV10-3 and TRBJ2-7; no firm D call. The germline V gene has CDR1 ENHRY and CDR2 SYGVKD. Trimming removed 9 bases from V and 4 bases from J, with 13 bases in between. The CDR3 consists of 12 residues. For the CDR3, the DNA is TGTGCCATTTTGACGCCCCATTACGAGCAGTACTTC. Translated, it gives CAILTPHYEQYF.

The genes are TRBV5-1 and TRBJ2-1, with TRBD2 matching 7 bases. The CDR3 is made up of 15 amino acids. Germline trimming cut 3 bases from V and 4 bases from J; bases unmatched to any gene: 7. Germline CDR1 SGHRS, CDR2 YFSETQ. CDR3 sequence: CASSYRLAEYNEQFF. For the CDR3, the DNA is TGCGCCAGCAGCTACCGACTAGCTGAGTACAATGAGCAGTTCTTC.

The sample holds a few counts of this clonotype. This rearrangement joins TRBV29-1 to TRBJ2-1; 10 nucleotides match TRBD1. Trimming took 4 bases from V and 9 from J; bases not matched to a gene: 9. This CDR3 spans 14 amino acids. Germline-derived CDR1 and CDR2 are SQVTM and ANQGSEA. The CDR3 region is CSVVSGQGLFEQFF. The DNA for the CDR3 is TGCAGCGTTGTTTCGGGACAGGGGCTTTTTGAGCAGTTCTTC.

This chain joins TRBV5-6 and TRBJ2-1, with D unclear. Trimming took 5 bases from V and 10 from J, leaving 13 bases between them. Germline CDR1 SGHDT, CDR2 YYEEEE. The CDR3 length is 12 residues. CDR3 sequence (DNA): TGTGCCAGCAGAATCCTGGGGATGGAGCAGTTCTTC. Amino acid sequence: CASRILGMEQFF.

This clonotype came up many times. The chain joins TRBV12-3 or TRBV12-4 to TRBJ2-1; weak D call: TRBD2 (5 bases). The CDR3 contains 12 residues. V was shortened by 1 base and J by 9 bases, with 7 bases between the two germline ends. The CDR3 is CASSLGGAEQFF. CDR3 bases: TGTGCCAGCAGTTTAGGGGGAGCTGAGCAGTTCTTC.

This rearrangement joins TRBV6-1 to TRBJ1-5, with 9 positions matching TRBD1. The CDR3 covers 14 residues. The trim removed 6 bases at V and 8 bases at J, leaving 8 bases unmatched. CDR1 is MNHNS and CDR2 is SASEGT in the germline V gene. Here the CDR3 reads CASRLGQGLEPQHF. The CDR3 DNA follows: TGTGCCAGCAGACTCGGACAGGGGCTGGAGCCCCAGCATTTT.

A few counts support this clonotype. The rearrangement uses TRBV2 and TRBJ2-5; 8 bases match TRBD1. CDR3 length: 15 residues. J was trimmed by 5 bases and V by 8 bases; bases with no gene match: 13. In germline, CDR1 is SNHLY, CDR2 FYNNEI. The CDR3 DNA reads as TGTGCCAGCGACGTGGCGGGGACAGGTGGGGAGACCCAGTACTTC. Its protein product is CASDVAGTGGETQYF.